The sequence of this T cell receptor beta chain was determined in a study of blood T cell repertoires in COVID-19. Study context: COVID-19 samples from acute and convalescent phases originated in the United States, Italy and Spain. PBMCs, B-cell-depleted T cells, or T cells provided the cDNA or gDNA that made up the material.

The V gene's germline CDR1 is SQVTM and CDR2 ANQGSEA. V gave up 4 bases and J gave up 8 bases; unmatched junction bases: 6. The CDR3 is made up of 12 amino acids. This clone was recorded at least ten times. In the original analysis: Amplifying reference gene primers gave estimates of nucleated cell counts. The protocol was immunoSEQ multiplex PCR, while the TCRdb copy is restricted to in-frame clones and leaves out a portion. V and J calls and clone size are as listed in that table; D and trimming were resolved from the DNA. The table includes approximately 110,000 clones, roughly 71% detected once. The sequenced sample was peripheral blood. This TCR came from a man at least 80 years old with acute or convalescent COVID-19. This sequence joins TRBV29-1 and TRBJ1-2, with 8 bases that match TRBD1. The CDR3 spells CSVVTGGFGYTF. As DNA, the CDR3 is TGCAGCGTTGTAACAGGGGGTTTCGGCTACACCTTC. Full variable domain (rest looked up from reference TRBV29-1 and TRBJ1-2): SAVISQKPSRDICQRGTSLTIQCQVDSQVTMMFWYRQQPGQSLTLIATANQGSEATYESGFVIDKFPISRPNLTFSTLTVSNMSPEDSSIYLCSVVTGGFGYTFGSGTRLTVV.